This T cell receptor beta chain was observed in a study of OX40 agonist ivuxolimab in advanced cancers. Overall study findings and caveats: Clones of CD4+ and CD8+ blood T cells grew by week 6 at doses of 0.1 to 3.0 mg/kg. Which antigen the expanded peripheral T cells recognized is unknown.

The germline gives CDR1 SNHLY, CDR2 FYNNEI. The CDR3 has 13 amino acids. Trimming cost V 6 bases and J 6 bases, with 14 bases left between them. Repertoires were generated with immunoSEQ multiplex PCR, while TCRdb's copy carries only in-frame clones and drops some. The sample includes fewer than 55,000 clones, roughly nine tenths seen only once; the top ten take around 9.9%. Concerning this clone itself: Its antigen is currently unknown.

Patients were excluded for autoimmune disease history or systemic immunosuppression. The gene calls are TRBV2 and TRBJ1-1; D remains ambiguous. The receptor comes from an adult with an advanced solid tumor such as melanoma, head and neck, liver or kidney cancer. Here the sequenced sample was CD4+ or CD8+ T cells sorted from blood, taken in a trial of the OX40 agonist ivuxolimab. The CDR3 nucleotides are TGTGCCAGCAGGTTCGTTGGGTACGCTGAAGCTTTCTTT. It translates to CASRFVGYAEAFF. Full variable domain (remainder filled in from reference TRBV2 and TRBJ1-1): EPEVTQTPSHQVTQMGQEVILRCVPISNHLYFYWYRQILGQKVEFLVSFYNNEISEKSEIFDDQFSVERPDGSNFTLKIRSTKLEDSAMYFCASRFVGYAEAFFGQGTRLTVV.